The source of this T cell receptor beta chain is a study of T cell responses to AZD1222 COVID-19 vaccine. Data came from immunoSEQ multiplex PCR; TCRdb stores just in-frame clones and leaves some out. The profile shows about 150,000 clones, about 92% of them singletons. The clonotype originates from an adult who received the AZD1222 COVID-19 vaccine. The specimen was peripheral blood, collected 28 days after the second AZD1222 dose.

CDR3: CASSPPSGTGGVYGYTF. As DNA, the CDR3 is TGTGCCAGCTCACCACCTTCCGGGACAGGGGGTGTCTATGGCTACACCTTC. The V gene is TRBV18, the J gene TRBJ1-2; 11 positions match TRBD1. The V gene end was trimmed by 0 bases and the J gene end by 4 bases; junction bases not matched to a gene: 7. The germline V gene has CDR1 KGHSH and CDR2 LQKENI. The CDR3 extends over 17 amino acids.